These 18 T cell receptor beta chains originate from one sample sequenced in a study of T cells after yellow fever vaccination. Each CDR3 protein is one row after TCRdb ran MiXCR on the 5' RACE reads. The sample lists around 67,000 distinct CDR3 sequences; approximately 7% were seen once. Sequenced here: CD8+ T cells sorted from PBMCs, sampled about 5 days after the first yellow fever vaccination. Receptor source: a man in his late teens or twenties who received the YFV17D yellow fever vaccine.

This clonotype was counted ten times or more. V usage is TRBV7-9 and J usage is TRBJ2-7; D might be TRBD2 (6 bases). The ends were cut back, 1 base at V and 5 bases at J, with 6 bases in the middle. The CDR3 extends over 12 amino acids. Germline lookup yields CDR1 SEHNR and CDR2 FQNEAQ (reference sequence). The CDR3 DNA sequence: TGTGCCAGCAGCTTAGGGGGGGACGAGCAGTACTTC. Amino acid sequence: CASSLGGDEQYF. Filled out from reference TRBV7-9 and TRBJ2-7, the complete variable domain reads DTGVSQNPRHKITKRGQNVTFRCDPISEHNRLYWYRQTLGQGPEFLTYFQNEAQLEKSRLLSDRFSAERPKGSFSTLEIQRTEQGDSAMYLCASSLGGDEQYFGPGTRLTVT.

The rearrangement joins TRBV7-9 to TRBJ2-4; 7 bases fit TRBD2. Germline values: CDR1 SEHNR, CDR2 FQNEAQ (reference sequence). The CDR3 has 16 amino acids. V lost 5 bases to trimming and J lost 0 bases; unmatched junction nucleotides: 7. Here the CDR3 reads CASSTNAGVAKNIQYF. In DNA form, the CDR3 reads TGTGCCAGCAGCACGAACGCGGGGGTAGCCAAAAACATTCAGTACTTC.

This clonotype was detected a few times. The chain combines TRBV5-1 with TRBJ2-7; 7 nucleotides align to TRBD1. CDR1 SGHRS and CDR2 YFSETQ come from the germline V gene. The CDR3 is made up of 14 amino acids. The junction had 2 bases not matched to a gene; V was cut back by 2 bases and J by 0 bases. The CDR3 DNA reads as TGCGCCAGCAGCTTTGACAGGGACTCCTACGAGCAGTACTTC. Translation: CASSFDRDSYEQYF. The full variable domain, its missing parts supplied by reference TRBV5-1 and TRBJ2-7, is KAGVTQTPRYLIKTRGQQVTLSCSPISGHRSVSWYQQTPGQGLQFLFEYFSETQRNKGNFPGRFSGRQFSNSRSEMNVSTLELGDSALYLCASSFDRDSYEQYFGPGTRLTVT.

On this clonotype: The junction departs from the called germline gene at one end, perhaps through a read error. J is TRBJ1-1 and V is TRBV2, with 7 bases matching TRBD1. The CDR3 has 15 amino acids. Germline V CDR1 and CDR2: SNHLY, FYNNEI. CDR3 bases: TGTGTCAGCAGTGGGCCAGGGGGTCTGGGGACTGAAGCTTTCTTT. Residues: CVSSGPGGLGTEAFF.

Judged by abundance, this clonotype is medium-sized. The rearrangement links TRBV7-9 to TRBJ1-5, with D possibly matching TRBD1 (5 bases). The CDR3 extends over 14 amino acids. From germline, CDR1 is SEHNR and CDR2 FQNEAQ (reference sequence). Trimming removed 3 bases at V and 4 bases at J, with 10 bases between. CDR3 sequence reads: CASSLEDTNQPQHF. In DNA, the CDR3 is TGTGCCAGCAGCTTGGAGGACACAAATCAGCCCCAGCATTTT.

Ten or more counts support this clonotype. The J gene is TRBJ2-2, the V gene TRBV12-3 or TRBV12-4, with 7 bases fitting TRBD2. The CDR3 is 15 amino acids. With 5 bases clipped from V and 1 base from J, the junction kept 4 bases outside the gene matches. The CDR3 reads CASSPSGGNTGELFF. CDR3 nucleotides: TGTGCCAGCAGTCCCTCGGGGGGGAACACCGGGGAGCTGTTTTTT.

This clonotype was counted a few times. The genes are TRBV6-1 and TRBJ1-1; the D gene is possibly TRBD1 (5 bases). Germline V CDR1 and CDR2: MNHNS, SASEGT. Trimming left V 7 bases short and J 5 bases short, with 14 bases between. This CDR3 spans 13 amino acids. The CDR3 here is CASISRGRTEAFF. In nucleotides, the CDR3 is TGTGCCAGCATCTCGAGGGGTCGGACTGAAGCTTTCTTT.

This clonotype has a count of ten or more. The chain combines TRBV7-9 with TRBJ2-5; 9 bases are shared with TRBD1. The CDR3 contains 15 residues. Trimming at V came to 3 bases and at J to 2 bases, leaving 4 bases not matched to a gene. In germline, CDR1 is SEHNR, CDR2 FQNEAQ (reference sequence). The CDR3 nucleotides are TGTGCCAGCAGCTTTCGAGGACAGGGGCAAGAGACCCAGTACTTC. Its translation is CASSFRGQGQETQYF.

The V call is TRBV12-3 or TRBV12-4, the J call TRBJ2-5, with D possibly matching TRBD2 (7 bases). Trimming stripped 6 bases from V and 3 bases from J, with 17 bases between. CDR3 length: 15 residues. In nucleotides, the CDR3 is TGTGCCAGCAGCCCCCAAGGGGGGGGAGAAGAGACCCAGTACTTC. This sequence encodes CASSPQGGGEETQYF.

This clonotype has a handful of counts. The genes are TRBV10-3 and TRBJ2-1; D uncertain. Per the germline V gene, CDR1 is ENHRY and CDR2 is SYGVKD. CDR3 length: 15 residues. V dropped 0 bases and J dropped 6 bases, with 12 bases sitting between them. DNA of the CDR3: TGTGCCATCAGTGAGTCGTGGGGAACACGCAATGAGCAGTTCTTC. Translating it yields CAISESWGTRNEQFF.

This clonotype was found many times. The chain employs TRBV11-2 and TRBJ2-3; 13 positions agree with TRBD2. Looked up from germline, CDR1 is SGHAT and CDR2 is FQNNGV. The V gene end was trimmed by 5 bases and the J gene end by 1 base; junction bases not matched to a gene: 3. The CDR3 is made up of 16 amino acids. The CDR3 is CASSAGTSGGTDTQYF. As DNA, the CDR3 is TGTGCCAGCAGCGCTGGGACTAGCGGGGGCACAGATACGCAGTATTTT. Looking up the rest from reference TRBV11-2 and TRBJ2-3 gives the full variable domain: EAGVAQSPRYKIIEKRQSVAFWCNPISGHATLYWYQQILGQGPKLLIQFQNNGVVDDSQLPKDRFSAERLKGVDSTLKIQPAKLEDSAVYLCASSAGTSGGTDTQYFGPGTRLTVL.

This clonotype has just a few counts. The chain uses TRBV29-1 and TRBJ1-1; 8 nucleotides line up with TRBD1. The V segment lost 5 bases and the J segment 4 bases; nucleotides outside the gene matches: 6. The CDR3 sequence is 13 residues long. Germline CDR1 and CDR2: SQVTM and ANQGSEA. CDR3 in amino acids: CSVQGARSTEAFF. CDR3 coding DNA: TGCAGCGTTCAGGGGGCTCGTTCCACTGAAGCTTTCTTT.

For the CDR3, the DNA is TGTGCCAGCAGCTCAAGGGGAACAGATACGCAGTATTTT. Protein product: CASSSRGTDTQYF. This chain connects TRBV7-3 to TRBJ2-3; tentative D call: TRBD1 (5 bases). CDR3 length equals 13 residues. Deletions cut 4 bases from V and 3 bases from J, with 8 bases between. CDR1 is SGHTA, CDR2 FQGTGA, per germline. The variable domain in full, completed from reference TRBV7-3 and TRBJ2-3, reads GAGVSQTPSNKVTEKGKYVELRCDPISGHTALYWYRQSLGQGPEFLIYFQGTGAADDSGLPNDRFFAVRPEGSVSTLKIQRTERGDSAVYLCASSSRGTDTQYFGPGTRLTVL.

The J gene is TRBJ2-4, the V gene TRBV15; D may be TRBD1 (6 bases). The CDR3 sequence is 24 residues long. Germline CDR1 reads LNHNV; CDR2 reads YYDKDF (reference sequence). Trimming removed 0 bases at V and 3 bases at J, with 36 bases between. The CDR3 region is CATSRDIAKTLTGTGPDGKNIQYF. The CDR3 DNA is TGTGCCACCAGCAGAGATATTGCTAAGACTCTCACTGGAACAGGGCCGGACGGCAAAAACATTCAGTACTTC.

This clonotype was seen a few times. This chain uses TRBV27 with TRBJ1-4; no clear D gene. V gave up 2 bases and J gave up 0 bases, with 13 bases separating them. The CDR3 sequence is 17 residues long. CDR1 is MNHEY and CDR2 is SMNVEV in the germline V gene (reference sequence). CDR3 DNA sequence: TGTGCCAGCAGTTTAGAGGCAGCTCAGGCAACTAATGAAAAACTGTTTTTT. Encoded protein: CASSLEAAQATNEKLFF. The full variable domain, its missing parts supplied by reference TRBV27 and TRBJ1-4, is EAQVTQNPRYLITVTGKKLTVTCSQNMNHEYMSWYRQDPGLGLRQIYYSMNVEVTDKGDVPEGYKVSRKEKRNFPLILESPSPNQTSLYFCASSLEAAQATNEKLFFGSGTQLSVL.

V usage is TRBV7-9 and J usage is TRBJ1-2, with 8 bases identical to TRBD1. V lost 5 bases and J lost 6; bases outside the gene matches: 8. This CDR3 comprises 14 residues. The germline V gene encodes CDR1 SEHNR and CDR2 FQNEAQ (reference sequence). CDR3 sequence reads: CASSPWTGRDGYTF. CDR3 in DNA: TGTGCCAGCAGCCCTTGGACAGGGCGGGATGGCTACACCTTC.

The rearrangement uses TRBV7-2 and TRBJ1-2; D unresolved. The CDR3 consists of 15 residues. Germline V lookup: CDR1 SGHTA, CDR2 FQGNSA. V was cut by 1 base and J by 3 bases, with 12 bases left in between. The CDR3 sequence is CASSLEKRMDYGYTF. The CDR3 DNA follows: TGTGCCAGCAGCTTAGAAAAGCGAATGGACTATGGCTACACCTTC. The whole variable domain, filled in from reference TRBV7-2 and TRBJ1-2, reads GAGVSQSPSNKVTEKGKDVELRCDPISGHTALYWYRQSLGQGLEFLIYFQGNSAPDKSGLPSDRFSAERTGGSVSTLTIQRTQQEDSAVYLCASSLEKRMDYGYTFGSGTRLTVV.

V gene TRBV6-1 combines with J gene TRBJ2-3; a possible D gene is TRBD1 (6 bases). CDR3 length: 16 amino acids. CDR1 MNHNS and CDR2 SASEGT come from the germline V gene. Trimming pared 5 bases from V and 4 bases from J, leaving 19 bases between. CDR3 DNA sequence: TGTGCCAGCAGTAAGGGGACAAGGGTCATCGCAGATACGCAGTATTTT. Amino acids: CASSKGTRVIADTQYF.